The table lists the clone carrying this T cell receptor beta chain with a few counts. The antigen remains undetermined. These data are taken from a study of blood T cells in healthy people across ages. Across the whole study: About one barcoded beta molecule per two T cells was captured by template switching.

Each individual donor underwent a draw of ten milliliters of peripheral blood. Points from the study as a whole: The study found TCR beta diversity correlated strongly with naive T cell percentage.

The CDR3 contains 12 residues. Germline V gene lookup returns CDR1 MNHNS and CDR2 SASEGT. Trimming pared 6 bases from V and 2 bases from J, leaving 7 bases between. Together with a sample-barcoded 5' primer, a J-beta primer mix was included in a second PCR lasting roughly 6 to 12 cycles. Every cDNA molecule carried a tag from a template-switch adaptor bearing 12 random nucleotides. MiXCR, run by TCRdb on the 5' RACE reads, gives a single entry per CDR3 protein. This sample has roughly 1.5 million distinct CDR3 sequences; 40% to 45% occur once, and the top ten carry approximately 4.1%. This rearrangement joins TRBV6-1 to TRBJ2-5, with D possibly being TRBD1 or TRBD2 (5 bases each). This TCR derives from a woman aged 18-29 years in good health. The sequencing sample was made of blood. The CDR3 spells CASRWGQETQYF. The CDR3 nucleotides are TGTGCCAGCAGGTGGGGGCAAGAGACCCAGTACTTC.